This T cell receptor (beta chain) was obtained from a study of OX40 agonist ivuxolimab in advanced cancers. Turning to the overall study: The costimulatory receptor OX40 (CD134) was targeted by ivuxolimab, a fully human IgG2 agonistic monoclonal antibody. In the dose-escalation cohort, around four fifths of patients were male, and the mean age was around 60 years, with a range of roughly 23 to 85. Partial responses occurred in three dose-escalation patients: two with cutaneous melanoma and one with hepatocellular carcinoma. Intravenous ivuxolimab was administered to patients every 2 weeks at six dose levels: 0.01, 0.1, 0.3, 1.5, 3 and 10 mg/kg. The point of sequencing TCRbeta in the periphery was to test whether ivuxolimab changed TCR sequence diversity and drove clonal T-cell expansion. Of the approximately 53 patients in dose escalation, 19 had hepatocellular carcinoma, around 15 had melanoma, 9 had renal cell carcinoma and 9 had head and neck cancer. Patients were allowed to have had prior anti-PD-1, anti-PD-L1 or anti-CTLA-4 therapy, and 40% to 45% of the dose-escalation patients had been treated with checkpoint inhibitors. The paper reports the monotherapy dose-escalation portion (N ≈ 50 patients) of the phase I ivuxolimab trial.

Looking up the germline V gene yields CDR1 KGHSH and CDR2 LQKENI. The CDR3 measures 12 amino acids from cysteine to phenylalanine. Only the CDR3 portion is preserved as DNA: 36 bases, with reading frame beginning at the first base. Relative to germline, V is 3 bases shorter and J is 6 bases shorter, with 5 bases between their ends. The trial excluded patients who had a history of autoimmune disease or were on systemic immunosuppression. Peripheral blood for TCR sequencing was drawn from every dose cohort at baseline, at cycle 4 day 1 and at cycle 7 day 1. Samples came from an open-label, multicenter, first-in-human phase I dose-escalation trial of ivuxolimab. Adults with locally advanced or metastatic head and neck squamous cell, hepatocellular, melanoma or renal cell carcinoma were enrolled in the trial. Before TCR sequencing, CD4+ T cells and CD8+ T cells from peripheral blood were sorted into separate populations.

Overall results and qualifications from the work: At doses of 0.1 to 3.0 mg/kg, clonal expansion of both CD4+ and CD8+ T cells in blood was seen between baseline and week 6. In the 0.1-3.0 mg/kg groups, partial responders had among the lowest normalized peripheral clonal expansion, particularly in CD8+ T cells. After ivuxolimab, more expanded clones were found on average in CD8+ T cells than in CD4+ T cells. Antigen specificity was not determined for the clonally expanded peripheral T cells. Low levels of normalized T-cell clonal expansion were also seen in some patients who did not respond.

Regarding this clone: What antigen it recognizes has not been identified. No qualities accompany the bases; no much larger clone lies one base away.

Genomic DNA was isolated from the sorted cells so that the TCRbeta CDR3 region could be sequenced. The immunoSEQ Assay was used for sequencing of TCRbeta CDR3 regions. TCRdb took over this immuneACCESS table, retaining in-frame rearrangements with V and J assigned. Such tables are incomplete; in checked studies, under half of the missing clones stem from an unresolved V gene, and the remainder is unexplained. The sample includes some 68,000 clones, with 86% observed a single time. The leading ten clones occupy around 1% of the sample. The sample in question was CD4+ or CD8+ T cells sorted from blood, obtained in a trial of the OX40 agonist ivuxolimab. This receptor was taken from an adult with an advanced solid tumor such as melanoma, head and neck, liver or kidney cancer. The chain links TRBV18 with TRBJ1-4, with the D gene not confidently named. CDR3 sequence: CASSPSDEKLFF. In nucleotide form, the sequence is TGTGCCAGCTCACCGTCAGATGAAAAACTGTTTTTT.